The 32 T cell receptor beta chains given below trace back to one sample, sequenced in a study of T cell responses to AZD1222 COVID-19 vaccine. Only in-frame clones appear in the TCRdb table, and some are missing; sequencing was by immunoSEQ multiplex PCR. The sample yields tens of thousands of clones, around 86% seen once. The sample here was peripheral blood, taken on day 0 of AZD1222 vaccination. The receptors were gathered from an adult in good health.

The chain combines TRBV3-1 (or the pseudogene TRBV3-2) with TRBJ2-2; D unresolved. V lost 2 bases, J lost 5 bases, and 3 bases lay in between. This CDR3 spans 12 amino acids. Germline V gives CDR1 LGHDT, CDR2 YNNKEL (reference sequence). CDR3 in amino acids: CASSQRTGELFF. The CDR3 DNA reads TGTGCCAGCAGCCAAAGAACCGGGGAGCTGTTTTTT.

This rearrangement joins TRBV29-1 to TRBJ2-1; TRBD1 matches 9 bases. The CDR3 is 14 residues long. Germline-derived CDR1 and CDR2 are SQVTM and ANQGSEA. Trimming cost V 6 bases and J 5 bases; bases outside gene matches: 8. Here the CDR3 reads CSVAQGAWNNEQFF. CDR3 in DNA: TGCAGCGTGGCACAGGGGGCTTGGAACAATGAGCAGTTCTTC.

This chain links TRBV9 with TRBJ2-4; D possibly corresponds to TRBD2 (5 bases). Trimming stripped 0 bases from V and 0 bases from J, with 22 bases between. Germline V lookup: CDR1 SGDLS, CDR2 YYNGEE. The CDR3 length is 20 residues. CDR3 amino acids: CASSVVKPQRGGQAKNIQYF. In nucleotides, the CDR3 is TGTGCCAGCAGCGTAGTAAAGCCCCAAAGAGGCGGGCAAGCCAAAAACATTCAGTACTTC.

The rearrangement joins TRBV29-1 to TRBJ2-7; 8 bases fit TRBD1. The CDR3 has 15 residues. After removal of 5 bases from V and 1 base from J, the junction contained 10 bases not matched to a gene. Germline V gene sequence: CDR1 SQVTM, CDR2 ANQGSEA. CDR3 in amino acids: CSVPSTTGVSYEQYF. CDR3 sequence (DNA): TGCAGCGTTCCTTCAACGACAGGGGTTTCCTACGAGCAGTACTTC.

In its sample, this clone is medium-sized. This chain links TRBV9 with TRBJ2-2, with a weak D call TRBD1 (6 bases). Germline values: CDR1 SGDLS, CDR2 YYNGEE. V was pared by 0 bases and J by 6 bases, with 9 bases between. The length of the CDR3 is 14 residues. The CDR3 is CASSVVQGSGELFF. CDR3 nucleotide sequence: TGTGCCAGCAGCGTAGTTCAGGGGTCCGGGGAGCTGTTTTTT. Supplemented by reference TRBV9 and TRBJ2-2, the full variable domain reads DSGVTQTPKHLITATGQRVTLRCSPRSGDLSVYWYQQSLDQGLQFLIQYYNGEERAKGNILERFSAQQFPDLHSELNLSSLELGDSALYFCASSVVQGSGELFFGEGSRLTVL.

This sequence joins TRBV28 and TRBJ2-1; D call uncertain. This CDR3 region has 12 residues. V shed 2 bases and J shed 4 bases, with 3 bases lying between them. CDR1 is MDHEN, CDR2 SYDVKM, per germline. The CDR3 region is CASSLGYNEQFF. As DNA, the CDR3 is TGTGCCAGCAGTTTAGGGTACAATGAGCAGTTCTTC.

The gene calls are TRBV7-9 and TRBJ2-3; D is possibly TRBD1 (6 bases). This CDR3 spans 15 amino acids. Between the trimmed V and J ends, which lost 2 bases and 1 base, there was a span of 10 bases. Germline V gene data show CDR1 as SEHNR and CDR2 as FQNEAQ (reference sequence). The CDR3, as DNA: TGTGCCAGCAGCTTATTTGCAGGGGGCACAGATACGCAGTATTTT. Translation: CASSLFAGGTDTQYF.

This clone has more than one count but fewer than ten. V usage is TRBV6-5 and J usage is TRBJ1-4; TRBD1 might be the D (6 bases). CDR1 is MNHEY and CDR2 is SVGAGI in the germline V gene. The CDR3 totals 15 residues. V was clipped by 2 bases and J by 7 bases, with 14 bases between them. Written as DNA, the CDR3 is TGTGCCAGCAGTTACACGACAGGTGGTGGTGAAAAACTGTTTTTT. Protein sequence: CASSYTTGGGEKLFF.

This clone was seen just once. J is TRBJ2-2 and V is TRBV10-2, with D uncertain. The V end was cut by 1 base, the J end by 4 bases, with 7 bases between. This CDR3 has 14 amino acids. Per germline, CDR1 WSHSY and CDR2 SAAADI. The CDR3: CASSEYIPTGELFF. In DNA form, the CDR3 reads TGCGCCAGCAGTGAGTACATCCCCACCGGGGAGCTGTTTTTT.

In DNA, the CDR3 is TGTGCCAGCAGTTTACATGACAATCAGCCCCAGCATTTT. It yields the protein CASSLHDNQPQHF. This chain connects TRBV6-5 to TRBJ1-5; no firm D call. Germline assignment: CDR1 MNHEY and CDR2 SVGAGI. The CDR3 runs 13 residues. V lost 4 bases and J lost 3, with 7 bases in between.

The V gene is TRBV7-3, the J gene TRBJ2-7; 9 bases line up with TRBD1. With 5 bases clipped from V and 0 bases from J, the junction kept 5 bases outside the gene matches. The CDR3 contains 15 residues. Germline CDR1 is SGHTA and CDR2 is FQGTGA. CDR3 in amino acids: CASSPTGGPSYEQYF. CDR3 sequence (DNA): TGTGCCAGCAGCCCAACAGGGGGCCCCTCCTACGAGCAGTACTTC.

This chain links TRBV5-1 with TRBJ1-6; D possibly corresponds to TRBD1 (6 bases). Trimming left V 4 bases short and J 7 bases short, with 12 bases between. The CDR3 is 14 amino acids. Germline CDR1 SGHRS, CDR2 YFSETQ. CDR3 sequence: CASSAAGENSPLHF. CDR3 DNA sequence: TGCGCCAGCAGCGCCGCAGGGGAGAATTCACCCCTCCACTTT.

The chain recombines TRBV12-3 or TRBV12-4 with TRBJ1-2; D is uncertain. V shed 5 bases and J shed 7 bases, with 11 bases lying between them. The CDR3 length is 12 residues. The CDR3, as DNA: TGTGCCAGCAGTCCTGAGCGGGGTGGCTACACCTTC. Protein product: CASSPERGGYTF.

V is TRBV6-1 and J is TRBJ2-5; D remains unclear. CDR3 length: 15 amino acids. The germline gives CDR1 MNHNS, CDR2 SASEGT. Between the trimmed V and J ends, which lost 1 base and 5 bases, there was a span of 14 bases. CDR3 in DNA: TGTGCCAGCAGTGAAGTTTTCACGATTCGGGAGACCCAGTACTTC. This codes for CASSEVFTIRETQYF.

This chain uses TRBV9 with TRBJ2-1, with D uncertain. Trimming left V 7 bases short and J 8 bases short, with 4 bases between. CDR1 SGDLS and CDR2 YYNGEE come from the germline V gene. This CDR3 spans 9 amino acids. CDR3 loop: CASGHEQFF. In nucleotides, the CDR3 is TGTGCCAGCGGGCATGAGCAGTTCTTC. Complete variable domain (other parts from reference TRBV9 and TRBJ2-1): DSGVTQTPKHLITATGQRVTLRCSPRSGDLSVYWYQQSLDQGLQFLIQYYNGEERAKGNILERFSAQQFPDLHSELNLSSLELGDSALYFCASGHEQFFGPGTRLTVL.

Here the CDR3 DNA reads TGCGCCAGCAGCTGGGGGACAGGGAACGGAATGAACACTGAAGCTTTCTTT. Its protein product is CASSWGTGNGMNTEAFF. This rearrangement joins TRBV5-1 to TRBJ1-1, with 9 bases aligning to TRBD1. CDR1 and CDR2 from the germline V gene are SGHRS and YFSETQ. V dropped 3 bases and J dropped 0; count of bases not matched to a gene: 9. The CDR3 consists of 17 residues.

The chain employs TRBV6-5 and TRBJ1-3; D unclear. Trimming stripped 10 bases from V and 0 bases from J, with 16 bases between. Germline V lookup: CDR1 MNHEY, CDR2 SVGAGI. The CDR3 consists of 15 residues. The DNA of the CDR3 is TGTGCCACCGGTCCACCGTTGAACTCTGGAAACACCATATATTTT. Its translation is CATGPPLNSGNTIYF.

This clone was observed once. The rearrangement joins TRBV1 to TRBJ2-1; no DNA check was done on the table's D call, TRBD2. TRBV1 is a listed pseudogene. This CDR3 is built from 16 residues. DNA of the CDR3: TGCACCAGCAGCCATCCAACTAGCGGCTCCTACAATGAGCAGTTCTTC. Translation: CTSSHPTSGSYNEQFF.

V usage is TRBV5-6 and J usage is TRBJ1-1, with 9 bases matching TRBD1. After removal of 3 bases from V and 6 bases from J, the junction contained 6 bases not matched to a gene. Germline assignment: CDR1 SGHDT and CDR2 YYEEEE. The CDR3 contains 14 residues. CDR3 residues: CASSWGQGWAEAFF. The DNA of the CDR3 is TGTGCCAGCAGCTGGGGACAGGGTTGGGCTGAAGCTTTCTTT.

J is TRBJ1-1 and V is TRBV11-2; possibly TRBD1 for D (6 bases). The germline CDR1 and CDR2 sequences are SGHAT and FQNNGV. The CDR3 loop spans 15 amino acids. Between the trimmed V and J ends, which lost 3 bases and 1 base, there was a span of 12 bases. The CDR3 sequence is CASSLGGGKNTEAFF. CDR3 in DNA: TGTGCCAGCAGCTTGGGGGGCGGGAAGAACACTGAAGCTTTCTTT. The entire variable domain, with the rest obtained from reference TRBV11-2 and TRBJ1-1, is as follows: EAGVAQSPRYKIIEKRQSVAFWCNPISGHATLYWYQQILGQGPKLLIQFQNNGVVDDSQLPKDRFSAERLKGVDSTLKIQPAKLEDSAVYLCASSLGGGKNTEAFFGQGTRLTVV.

The chain links TRBV30 to TRBJ1-5; TRBD1 matches 7 bases. The V and J ends lost 2 bases and 3 bases, in that order; junction bases with no gene match: 7. Germline CDR1 reads GTSNPN; CDR2 reads SVGIG (reference sequence). The CDR3 sequence is 15 residues long. DNA for the CDR3: TGTGCCTGGAGTTACCGCGGGACAGTCAATCAGCCCCAGCATTTT. This sequence encodes CAWSYRGTVNQPQHF.

The V and J genes are TRBV18 and TRBJ1-4; D unclear. This CDR3 contains 14 residues. V was pared by 3 bases and J by 7 bases, with 12 bases between. Germline CDR1 KGHSH, CDR2 LQKENI. CDR3 protein: CASSPKGVGEKLFF. The CDR3 DNA reads as TGTGCCAGCTCACCTAAGGGAGTCGGTGAAAAACTGTTTTTT.

The CDR3 DNA follows: TGTGCCAGCAGCCGCCCCACACAGGGGATCTACGAGCAGTACTTC. This codes for CASSRPTQGIYEQYF. The rearrangement joins TRBV5-4 to TRBJ2-7, with TRBD1 matching 7 bases. Germline values: CDR1 SGHNT, CDR2 YYREEE (reference sequence). This CDR3 has 15 residues. With V trimmed by 4 bases and J by 3 bases, 10 bases remained unmatched.

The chain employs TRBV7-2 and TRBJ2-7; maybe TRBD1 (5 bases). Germline V lookup: CDR1 SGHTA, CDR2 FQGNSA. There are 15 residues in the CDR3. V was cut by 1 base and J by 2 bases, with 12 bases left in between. The CDR3 loop reads CASSLDTGDTYEQYF. The DNA for the CDR3 is TGTGCCAGCAGCTTAGATACAGGCGATACCTACGAGCAGTACTTC.

The chain carries TRBV19 and TRBJ2-3; 11 bases map to TRBD2. The CDR3 has 16 residues. Trimming cost V 6 bases and J 2 bases; bases outside gene matches: 7. Germline loops: CDR1 LNHDA, CDR2 SQIVND (reference sequence). The CDR3 here is CASRTGTSGHTDTQYF. The DNA for the CDR3 is TGTGCCAGTAGGACGGGGACTAGCGGACACACAGATACGCAGTATTTT.

This chain's CDR3 is CASSMGIGQSTYEQYF. In DNA form, the CDR3 reads TGTGCCAGTAGTATGGGGATTGGACAGAGTACCTACGAGCAGTACTTC. V and J are TRBV19 and TRBJ2-7, with D perhaps matching TRBD1 (6 bases). V dropped 3 bases and J dropped 2 bases, with 17 bases sitting between them. The CDR3 is made up of 16 amino acids. Per germline, CDR1 LNHDA and CDR2 SQIVND (reference sequence).

This rearrangement joins TRBV19 to TRBJ1-5; D might be TRBD1 (6 bases). Germline CDR1 and CDR2: LNHDA and SQIVND (reference sequence). V gave up 1 base and J gave up 6 bases, with 16 bases separating them. CDR3 length: 16 amino acids. The CDR3 protein is CASSIGRGRNFQPQHF. The CDR3 DNA follows: TGTGCCAGTAGTATAGGCAGGGGCCGGAATTTTCAGCCCCAGCATTTT. The complete variable domain, with remaining parts taken from reference TRBV19 and TRBJ1-5, reads DGGITQSPKYLFRKEGQNVTLSCEQNLNHDAMYWYRQDPGQGLRLIYYSQIVNDFQKGDIAEGYSVSREKKESFPLTVTSAQKNPTAFYLCASSIGRGRNFQPQHFGDGTRLSIL.

The V and J genes are TRBV6-1 and TRBJ1-2; D is ambiguous. The CDR3 is 14 residues long. Trimming removed 2 bases at V and 1 base at J, with 8 bases between. The V gene's germline CDR1 is MNHNS and CDR2 SASEGT. CDR3: CASSETGGNYGYTF. The CDR3, as DNA: TGTGCCAGCAGTGAAACCGGAGGTAACTATGGCTACACCTTC.

The chain's CDR3 is CASSLEGGHLYEQYF. CDR3 nucleotide sequence: TGTGCCAGCAGCTTAGAAGGGGGGCACCTTTACGAGCAGTACTTC. The J gene is TRBJ2-7, the V gene TRBV7-2; D may be TRBD1 or TRBD2 (6 bases each). V lost 1 base and J 4 bases, leaving 14 bases between the germline ends. Germline lookup yields CDR1 SGHTA and CDR2 FQGNSA. The CDR3 has 15 amino acids.

The rearrangement uses TRBV6-5 and TRBJ1-5; possible D gene TRBD1, 6 bases. The germline V gene has CDR1 MNHEY and CDR2 SVGAGI. The CDR3 is made up of 15 amino acids. Trimming took 4 bases from V and 2 from J, leaving 12 bases between them. CDR3 nucleotide sequence: TGTGCCAGCAGTTCAGGGACACCGGGCAATCAGCCCCAGCATTTT. Its protein product is CASSSGTPGNQPQHF.

The J gene is TRBJ1-6, the V gene TRBV19; a weak D match, TRBD1 (5 bases). The CDR3 sequence is 12 residues long. Germline V gene sequence: CDR1 LNHDA, CDR2 SQIVND (reference sequence). V was shortened by 6 bases and J by 11 bases, with 11 bases between the two germline ends. The CDR3 nucleotides are TGTGCCAGTAGAGAGGGGAAACCACCCCTCCACTTT. Residues: CASREGKPPLHF.

The chain is built from TRBV18 and TRBJ1-1, with D possibly matching TRBD1 (6 bases). Germline V CDR1 and CDR2: KGHSH, LQKENI. The CDR3 loop spans 12 amino acids. Trimming removed 3 bases at V and 4 bases at J, with 6 bases between. Here the CDR3 DNA reads TGTGCCAGCTCACCGGGGGCCACTGAAGCTTTCTTT. Protein sequence: CASSPGATEAFF.